This entry lists 26 T cell receptor beta chains sequenced from one sample in a study of early T cells in non-severe SARS-CoV-2 infection. TCRdb reprocessed the 5' RACE reads via MiXCR and lists one record per CDR3 protein. The sample carries over 25,000 distinct CDR3 sequences, more than 6% recorded once. Sequenced material: whole blood. All receptors come from an adult who was a healthcare worker with PCR-confirmed SARS-CoV-2 infection or an uninfected control (not recorded which).

Many counts were recorded for this clonotype. This chain connects TRBV5-1 to TRBJ2-3, with no clear D. Germline V gene data show CDR1 as SGHRS and CDR2 as YFSETQ. Trimming took off 1 base at V and 4 bases at J, with 10 bases between the two ends. The CDR3 is 14 amino acids. CDR3 amino acids: CASSLPLDSDTQYF. The CDR3 DNA reads TGCGCCAGCAGCTTGCCTCTCGATTCAGATACGCAGTATTTT.

The table lists this clonotype with many counts. The rearrangement links TRBV5-1 to TRBJ2-5, with TRBD2 as a possible D gene (6 bases). The CDR3 extends over 16 amino acids. Germline V CDR1 and CDR2: SGHRS, YFSETQ. Deletions cut 4 bases from V and 1 base from J, with 17 bases between. The CDR3 coding sequence is TGCGCCAGCAGCCGACTGGACCGGGACTTCCAAGAGACCCAGTACTTC. It specifies CASSRLDRDFQETQYF.

The chain combines TRBV5-3 with TRBJ2-1; D is ambiguous. TRBV5-3 is flagged as an ORF with uncertain function. CDR3 length equals 14 residues. Trimming removed 9 bases from V and 0 bases from J, with 13 bases in between. The DNA for the CDR3 is TGTGCCATATCAGGCGTAAGCTCCTACAATGAGCAGTTCTTC. This codes for CAISGVSSYNEQFF.

This clonotype has at least ten counts. The rearrangement uses TRBV13 and TRBJ2-3; 7 bases agree with TRBD2. Germline V gene lookup returns CDR1 PRHDT and CDR2 FYEKMQ (reference sequence). This CDR3 is built from 17 residues. With V trimmed by 2 bases and J by 6 bases, 14 bases remained unmatched. The CDR3 spells CASSLKSWREPEDTQYF. CDR3 nucleotides: TGTGCCAGCAGCTTAAAGTCCTGGCGGGAGCCAGAGGATACGCAGTATTTT.

This clonotype occurred many times. In DNA, the CDR3 is TGTGCCAGCAGTTTACAGGGACTAGCGGGAAATGAGCAGTTCTTC. Its protein product is CASSLQGLAGNEQFF. The chain recombines TRBV27 with TRBJ2-1, with 13 positions matching TRBD2. This CDR3 has 15 amino acids. Germline V gene data show CDR1 as MNHEY and CDR2 as SMNVEV (reference sequence). J was trimmed by 7 bases and V by 2 bases; bases with no gene match: 2.

V and J are TRBV28 and TRBJ1-5, with 7 bases fitting TRBD1. The V segment lost 5 bases and the J segment 2 bases; nucleotides outside the gene matches: 9. The CDR3 spans 16 residues. Germline V CDR1 and CDR2: MDHEN, SYDVKM. Here the CDR3 reads CASSPSRTGGNQPQHF. DNA for the CDR3: TGTGCCAGCAGTCCCTCCCGGACAGGAGGCAATCAGCCCCAGCATTTT.

This clonotype occurred a few times. The chain joins TRBV3-1 to TRBJ1-1; TRBD1 matches at 9 bases. The J segment lost 4 bases and the V segment lost 0 bases, leaving 6 bases of the junction unmatched. From germline, CDR1 is LGHDT and CDR2 YNNKEL (reference sequence). The CDR3 has 16 residues. CDR3 sequence (DNA): TGTGCCAGCAGCCAAGAAGGGGACAGGGAGAGCACTGAAGCTTTCTTT. This gives the protein CASSQEGDRESTEAFF.

This clonotype was observed at least ten times. The rearrangement uses TRBV20-1 and TRBJ2-1; 11 nucleotides agree with TRBD2. CDR3 length: 13 residues. Germline V CDR1 and CDR2: DFQATT, SNEGSKA (reference sequence). The ends lost 7 bases at V and 6 bases at J; junction bases unmatched: 5. CDR3 region: CSVTSGSSNEQFF. The CDR3 bases are TGCAGTGTCACTAGCGGGAGTAGCAATGAGCAGTTCTTC.

This clonotype has only a few counts. The chain combines TRBV28 with TRBJ2-2, with a weak D call TRBD1 (6 bases). V was pared by 6 bases and J by 3 bases, with 11 bases between. The germline CDR1 and CDR2 sequences are MDHEN and SYDVKM. CDR3 length: 14 amino acids. The CDR3 spells CASSPGQYTGELFF. Written as DNA, the CDR3 is TGTGCCAGCAGCCCCGGACAGTACACCGGGGAGCTGTTTTTT.

This clonotype was observed a few times. This chain links TRBV7-9 with TRBJ1-2, with D perhaps TRBD1 (6 bases). V shed 4 bases and J shed 2 bases, with 11 bases lying between them. The germline gives CDR1 SEHNR, CDR2 FQNEAQ (reference sequence). The CDR3 loop spans 14 amino acids. The CDR3 sequence: CASSSPQGNYGYTF. CDR3 coding DNA: TGTGCCAGCAGCTCCCCCCAGGGGAACTATGGCTACACCTTC.

CDR3 amino acids: CASSVGAAGRTDTQYF. CDR3 coding DNA: TGTGCCAGCAGCGTAGGGGCAGCGGGAAGAACAGATACGCAGTATTTT. The chain recombines TRBV9 with TRBJ2-3, with TRBD2 identical over 7 bases. CDR3 size: 16 residues. With 0 bases clipped from V and 3 bases from J, the junction kept 7 bases outside the gene matches. Germline assignment: CDR1 SGDLS and CDR2 YYNGEE. Filled out from reference TRBV9 and TRBJ2-3, the complete variable domain reads DSGVTQTPKHLITATGQRVTLRCSPRSGDLSVYWYQQSLDQGLQFLIQYYNGEERAKGNILERFSAQQFPDLHSELNLSSLELGDSALYFCASSVGAAGRTDTQYFGPGTRLTVL.

The table lists this clonotype with many counts. The rearrangement links TRBV7-9 to TRBJ2-7; 9 bases agree with TRBD1. CDR1 is SEHNR, CDR2 FQNEAQ, per germline (reference sequence). V dropped 2 bases and J dropped 5; count of bases not matched to a gene: 10. The CDR3 consists of 16 residues. CDR3 protein: CASSLPPGQGRHEQYF. Written as DNA, the CDR3 is TGTGCCAGCAGCTTACCCCCGGGACAGGGTCGGCACGAGCAGTACTTC.

This clonotype was seen many times. The chain couples TRBV7-9 to TRBJ2-1, with 8 bases identical to TRBD2. The V segment lost 0 bases and the J segment 13 bases; nucleotides outside the gene matches: 8. The CDR3 sequence is 14 residues long. CDR1 is SEHNR and CDR2 is FQNEAQ in the germline V gene (reference sequence). This chain's CDR3 is CASSLASGGEKQFF. CDR3 in DNA: TGTGCCAGCAGCTTAGCTTCCGGGGGGGAAAAACAGTTCTTC.

The sample holds many counts of this clonotype. V usage is TRBV18 and J usage is TRBJ2-3; 10 nucleotides agree with TRBD2. Germline assignment: CDR1 KGHSH and CDR2 LQKENI. There are 15 residues in the CDR3. V shed 2 bases and J 7 bases; nucleotides not matched to a gene: 6. The CDR3 nucleotides read TGTGCCAGCTCACCAGCTAGCGGGAGTATGAATACGCAGTATTTT. It encodes CASSPASGSMNTQYF.

The sample holds many counts of this clonotype. V and J are TRBV15 and TRBJ2-7; tentatively, D is TRBD1 (6 bases). From germline, CDR1 is LNHNV and CDR2 YYDKDF (reference sequence). The V end was cut by 6 bases, the J end by 6 bases, with 12 bases between. CDR3 length equals 12 residues. Written as DNA, the CDR3 is TGTGCCACCAGTGACAGGAGGTTCGAGCAGTACTTC. Amino acids: CATSDRRFEQYF. Full variable domain (outside the CDR3, taken from reference TRBV15 and TRBJ2-7): DAMVIQNPRYQVTQFGKPVTLSCSQTLNHNVMYWYQQKSSQAPKLLFHYYDKDFNNEADTPDNFQSRRPNTSFCFLDIRSPGLGDTAMYLCATSDRRFEQYFGPGTRLTVT.

Note on this clonotype: Possible read error: a much larger clone is one base away. The chain is built from TRBV30 and TRBJ1-1; D uncertain. The CDR3 sequence is 12 residues long. From germline, CDR1 is GTSNPN and CDR2 SVGIG (reference sequence). DNA for the CDR3: TGTGCCTGGAGTGTACTCGACACTGAATCTTTCTTT. It encodes CAWSVLDTESFF.

This clonotype came up many times. The rearrangement uses TRBV24-1 and TRBJ2-1, with D uncertain. Trimming took off 5 bases at V and 0 bases at J, with 7 bases between the two ends. CDR3 length: 14 amino acids. Looked up from germline, CDR1 is KGHDR and CDR2 is SFDVKD. For the CDR3, the DNA is TGTGCCACCAGTGGAACGAACTCCTACAATGAGCAGTTCTTC. Translated, it gives CATSGTNSYNEQFF.

This clonotype was observed many times. The V call is TRBV5-1, the J call TRBJ1-1; TRBD1 agrees at 7 bases. The junction had 4 bases not matched to a gene; V was cut back by 7 bases and J by 1 base. CDR3 length: 13 residues. Germline values: CDR1 SGHRS, CDR2 YFSETQ. CDR3 DNA sequence: TGCGCCAGCTGGGGACAGAAGAACACTGAAGCTTTCTTT. Protein: CASWGQKNTEAFF.

This clonotype was observed a few times. The rearrangement links TRBV6-4 to TRBJ2-1; D may be TRBD2 (5 bases). The ends were cut back, 2 bases at V and 0 bases at J, with 5 bases in the middle. Germline CDR1 is MRHNA and CDR2 is SNTAGT. The CDR3 has 14 residues. The CDR3 sequence: CASSDGGSYNEQFF. The CDR3 nucleotides are TGTGCCAGCAGTGACGGAGGCTCCTACAATGAGCAGTTCTTC.

In its sample, this clonotype was seen many times. The gene calls are TRBV4-1 and TRBJ2-7; 8 bases are shared with TRBD1. Germline lookup yields CDR1 MGHRA and CDR2 YSYEKL. The CDR3 is made up of 15 amino acids. Trimming removed 2 bases from V and 3 bases from J; junction bases left unmatched: 6. The CDR3: CASSQSSGQGYEQYF. The CDR3 DNA is TGCGCCAGCAGCCAAAGCTCTGGACAGGGCTACGAGCAGTACTTC.

This clonotype has ten or more counts. The CDR3 loop is CASSLARGRTEAFF. In nucleotides, the CDR3 is TGTGCCAGCAGTTTAGCGCGGGGGAGGACTGAAGCTTTCTTT. The J gene is TRBJ1-1, the V gene TRBV12-3 or TRBV12-4, with D perhaps matching TRBD1 (5 bases). The CDR3 extends over 14 amino acids. V was cut by 0 bases and J by 5 bases, with 10 bases left in between.

The chain joins TRBV7-9 to TRBJ1-5; a weak D match, TRBD1 (6 bases). The CDR3 is made up of 13 amino acids. Germline V CDR1 and CDR2: SEHNR, FQNEAQ (reference sequence). The germline V and J ends were trimmed by 5 bases and 6 bases, with 11 bases remaining between them. CDR3 DNA: TGTGCCAGCAGCCCCGAAGGGGGTCAGCCCCAGCATTTT. Translation gives CASSPEGGQPQHF. The full variable domain, with the rest looked up from reference TRBV7-9 and TRBJ1-5, is DTGVSQNPRHKITKRGQNVTFRCDPISEHNRLYWYRQTLGQGPEFLTYFQNEAQLEKSRLLSDRFSAERPKGSFSTLEIQRTEQGDSAMYLCASSPEGGQPQHFGDGTRLSIL.

In this sample, this clonotype turned up many times. This chain uses TRBV7-6 with TRBJ2-7; D remains unclear. Trimming removed 1 base from V and 2 bases from J, with 9 bases in between. Germline CDR1 is SGHVS and CDR2 is FNYEAQ. This CDR3 contains 14 residues. Here the CDR3 DNA reads TGTGCCAGCAGCTTAGACGGGCCAGCCTACGAGCAGTACTTC. Residues: CASSLDGPAYEQYF. Supplemented by reference TRBV7-6 and TRBJ2-7, the full variable domain reads GAGVSQSPRYKVTKRGQDVALRCDPISGHVSLYWYRQALGQGPEFLTYFNYEAQQDKSGLPNDRFSAERPEGSISTLTIQRTEQRDSAMYRCASSLDGPAYEQYFGPGTRLTVT.

This clonotype has a handful of counts. The genes are TRBV28 and TRBJ2-3, with 10 bases that match TRBD2. J gave up 5 bases and V 7 bases, and 15 bases lay outside the gene matches. The CDR3 has 17 amino acids. Germline CDR1 reads MDHEN; CDR2 reads SYDVKM. The CDR3: CASTLLSGRSSGDTQYF. The DNA for the CDR3 is TGTGCCAGCACACTTCTTAGCGGGAGGAGTTCCGGAGATACGCAGTATTTT.

This clonotype was recorded many times. This rearrangement joins TRBV5-1 to TRBJ2-7; 10 positions agree with TRBD1. Per the germline V gene, CDR1 is SGHRS and CDR2 is YFSETQ. The CDR3 consists of 14 residues. V lost 0 bases and J lost 4; bases outside the gene matches: 1. The CDR3 sequence is CASSLGTGGYEQYF. DNA for the CDR3: TGCGCCAGCAGCTTGGGGACAGGGGGTTACGAGCAGTACTTC.

This chain links TRBV6-6 with TRBJ2-1; D tentatively fits TRBD1 or TRBD2 (5 bases each). In germline, CDR1 is MNHNY, CDR2 SVGAGI (reference sequence). V shed 0 bases and J shed 0 bases, with 12 bases lying between them. The CDR3 covers 17 residues. This CDR3 reads CASSYSFGASSYNEQFF. In nucleotides, the CDR3 is TGTGCCAGCAGTTACTCATTCGGGGCAAGCTCCTACAATGAGCAGTTCTTC.